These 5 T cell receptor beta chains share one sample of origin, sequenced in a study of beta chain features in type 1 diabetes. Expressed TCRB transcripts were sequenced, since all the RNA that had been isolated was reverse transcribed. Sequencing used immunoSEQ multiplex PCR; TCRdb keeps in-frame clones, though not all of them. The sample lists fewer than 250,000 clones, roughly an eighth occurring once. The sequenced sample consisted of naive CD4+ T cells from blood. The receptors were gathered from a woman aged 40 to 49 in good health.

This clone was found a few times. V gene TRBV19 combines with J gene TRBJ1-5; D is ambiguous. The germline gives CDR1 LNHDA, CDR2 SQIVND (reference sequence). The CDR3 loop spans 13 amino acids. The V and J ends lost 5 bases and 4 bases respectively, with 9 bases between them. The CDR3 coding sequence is TGTGCCAGTAGTCTGCAGGTAAATCAGCCCCAGCATTTT. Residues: CASSLQVNQPQHF.

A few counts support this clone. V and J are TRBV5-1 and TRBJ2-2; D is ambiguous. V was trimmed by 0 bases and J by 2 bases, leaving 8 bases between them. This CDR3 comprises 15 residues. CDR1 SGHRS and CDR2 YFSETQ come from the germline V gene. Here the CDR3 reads CASSLDTPNTGELFF. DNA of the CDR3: TGCGCCAGCAGCTTGGATACTCCCAACACCGGGGAGCTGTTTTTT.

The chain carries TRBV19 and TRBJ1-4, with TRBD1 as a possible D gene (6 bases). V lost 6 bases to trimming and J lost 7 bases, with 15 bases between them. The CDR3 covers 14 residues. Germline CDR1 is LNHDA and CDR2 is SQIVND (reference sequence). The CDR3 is CASSQQGLVEKLFF. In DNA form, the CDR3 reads TGTGCCAGTAGCCAACAGGGTCTGGTTGAAAAACTGTTTTTT.

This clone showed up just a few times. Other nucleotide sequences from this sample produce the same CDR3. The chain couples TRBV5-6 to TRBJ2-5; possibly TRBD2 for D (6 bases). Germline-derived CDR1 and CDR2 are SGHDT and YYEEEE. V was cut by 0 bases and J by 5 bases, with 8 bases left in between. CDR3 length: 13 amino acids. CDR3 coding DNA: TGTGCCAGCAGCTTGGGGCTAGCGGAGACCCAGTACTTC. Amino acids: CASSLGLAETQYF.

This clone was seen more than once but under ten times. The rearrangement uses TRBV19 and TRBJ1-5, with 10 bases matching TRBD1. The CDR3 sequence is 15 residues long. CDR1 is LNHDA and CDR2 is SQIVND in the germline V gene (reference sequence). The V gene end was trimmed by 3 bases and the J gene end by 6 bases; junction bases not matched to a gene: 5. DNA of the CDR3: TGTGCCAGTAGTATCCTCGGGACAGGGGTTCAGCCCCAGCATTTT. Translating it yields CASSILGTGVQPQHF. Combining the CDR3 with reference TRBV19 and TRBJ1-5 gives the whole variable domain DGGITQSPKYLFRKEGQNVTLSCEQNLNHDAMYWYRQDPGQGLRLIYYSQIVNDFQKGDIAEGYSVSREKKESFPLTVTSAQKNPTAFYLCASSILGTGVQPQHFGDGTRLSIL.